The clone carrying this TCR beta chain has a handful of counts. This sample is part of a study of blood T cell repertoires in COVID-19. Whole-study context: Specimens from acute and convalescent COVID-19 originated in the United States, Italy and Spain. PBMCs, B-cell-depleted T cells, or T cells provided the cDNA or gDNA that made up the material.

The protocol was immunoSEQ multiplex PCR, while the TCRdb copy is restricted to in-frame clones and leaves out a portion. The table has 50,000 or so clones, over 75% seen once. The germline V gene encodes CDR1 MGHRA and CDR2 YSYEKL. V was pared by 0 bases and J by 2 bases, with 17 bases between. This CDR3 has 17 residues. J is TRBJ2-7 and V is TRBV4-1; D is possibly TRBD2 (6 bases). Specimen: peripheral blood. This TCR was recovered from a human donor in a cohort sampled during active COVID-19. CDR3 in amino acids: CASSQEGGGILPYEQYF. The DNA of the CDR3 is TGCGCCAGCAGCCAAGAGGGAGGCGGGATTCTCCCCTACGAGCAGTACTTC.